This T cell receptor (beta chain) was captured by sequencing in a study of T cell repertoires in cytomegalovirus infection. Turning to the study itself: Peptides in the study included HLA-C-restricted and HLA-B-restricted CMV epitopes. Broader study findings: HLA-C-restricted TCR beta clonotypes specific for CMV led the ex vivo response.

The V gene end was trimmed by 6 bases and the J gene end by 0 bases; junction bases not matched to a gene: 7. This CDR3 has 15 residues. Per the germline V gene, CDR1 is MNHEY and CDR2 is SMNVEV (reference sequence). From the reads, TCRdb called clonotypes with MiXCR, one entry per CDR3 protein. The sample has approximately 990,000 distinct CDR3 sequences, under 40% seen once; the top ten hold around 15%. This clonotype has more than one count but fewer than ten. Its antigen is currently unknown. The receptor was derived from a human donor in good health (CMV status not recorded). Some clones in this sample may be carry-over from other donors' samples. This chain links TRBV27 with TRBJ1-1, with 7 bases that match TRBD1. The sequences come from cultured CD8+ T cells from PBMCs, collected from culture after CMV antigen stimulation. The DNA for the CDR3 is TGTGCCAGCAGCCTCGAGACAGGGTTGAACACTGAAGCTTTCTTT. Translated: CASSLETGLNTEAFF.